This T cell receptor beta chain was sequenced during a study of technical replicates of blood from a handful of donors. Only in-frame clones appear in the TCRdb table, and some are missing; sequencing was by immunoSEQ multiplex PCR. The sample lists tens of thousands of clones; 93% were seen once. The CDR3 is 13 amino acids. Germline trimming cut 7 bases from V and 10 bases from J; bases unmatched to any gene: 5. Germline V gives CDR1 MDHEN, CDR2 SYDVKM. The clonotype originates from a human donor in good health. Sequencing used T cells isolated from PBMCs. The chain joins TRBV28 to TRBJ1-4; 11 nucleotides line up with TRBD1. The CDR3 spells CASTLGTGGKLFF. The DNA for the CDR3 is TGTGCCAGCACCCTAGGGACAGGGGGAAAACTGTTTTTT.